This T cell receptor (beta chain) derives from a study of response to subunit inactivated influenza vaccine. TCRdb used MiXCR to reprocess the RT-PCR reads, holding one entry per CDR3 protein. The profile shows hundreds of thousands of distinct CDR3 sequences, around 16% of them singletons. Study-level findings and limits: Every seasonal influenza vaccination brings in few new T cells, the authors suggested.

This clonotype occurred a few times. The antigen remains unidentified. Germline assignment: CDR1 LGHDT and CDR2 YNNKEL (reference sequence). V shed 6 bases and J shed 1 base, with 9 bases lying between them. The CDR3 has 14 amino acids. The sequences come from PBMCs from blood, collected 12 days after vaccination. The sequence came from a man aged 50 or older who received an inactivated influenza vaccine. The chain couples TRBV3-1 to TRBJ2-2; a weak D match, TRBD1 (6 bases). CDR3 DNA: TGTGCCAGCAGGCAGACAGGGAACACCGGGGAGCTGTTTTTT. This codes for CASRQTGNTGELFF.